Sequencing of this T cell receptor beta chain was carried out in a study of blood T cell repertoires in COVID-19 (dated by TCRdb to about 2020). For the study in its entirety: Collaborator samples came from the United States, Italy and Spain and covered acute and convalescent phases of COVID-19. The samples were drawn from two sources: the first 160 participants of the ongoing ImmuneRACE study, and 1,000 to 1,500 subjects contributed by 6 global collaborators. The sample metadata nearly always contained a de-identified subject ID, COVID-19 status, age in years and sex. The prospective study material was composed of cDNA or gDNA derived from T cells, B-cell-depleted T cells, or PBMCs. The dataset comprised deeply sampled blood TCRbeta repertoires from subjects exposed to, actively infected with, or recovered from COVID-19. A freely available public database, intended as a resource for researchers studying the immune response to SARS-CoV-2, is where the repertoires were released. Where available, HLA class I and class II types were taken from metadata supplied by the sample provider and were not determined by assay-based typing. What the authors observed across the whole study: Clinical and demographic metadata were provided uncurated, with the amount varying by source and participant.

TCRbeta CDR3 regions were amplified from genomic DNA using the immunoSEQ Assay, a bias-controlled multiplex PCR. In the authors' own workflow: The number of nucleated cells in each sample was estimated from the amplification of reference gene primers within the assay. To quantify the absolute abundance of each unique TCRbeta CDR3 rearrangement, sequence reads were collapsed and filtered. Productive Simpson clonality was computed per sample as the square root of Simpson's diversity index over productive rearrangements. Here the immuneACCESS table is served through TCRdb, limited to in-frame sequences with V and J called. Missing clones are a known gap in these copies; in checked studies unresolved V genes cover under half, and the rest lacks a known reason. Clonal size and the V and J genes are those of that table, whereas D and trimming came from the DNA. The sample table holds some 66,000 clones, of which more than 80% were seen once. The ten largest clones take up around 8.3% of the sample.

Deletion took 5 bases off V and 10 bases off J, with a span of 19 bases between the germline ends. The CDR3, from cysteine to phenylalanine, totals 14 residues. CDR3 DNA only is kept here, 42 bases in frame from base 1. CDR1 SGHTA and CDR2 FQGTGA were looked up in the germline V gene. As concerns this clone: What antigen it recognizes has not been identified. The input lacks base qualities; no much larger clone sits a single base away.

Each collaborating institution followed its own protocols to collect whole blood in K2EDTA tubes. For TCRbeta analysis, collaborators shipped samples as frozen whole blood, isolated PBMCs, or DNA extracted from either of those sample types. The sequence was collected from a human donor with active COVID-19. The donor label of this sample is uncertain. The rearrangement combines TRBV7-3 with TRBJ2-3; TRBD2 is a possible D gene, resting on 6 matching bases. Sequencing input: peripheral blood. The bases read TGTGCCAGCAGCCCGGGACTGGGGGGTAGAGCGCAGTATTTT. Its coded protein is CASSPGLGGRAQYF.